Presented here are 6 T cell receptor beta chains from one specimen sequenced in a study of radiotherapy plus CTLA-4 blockade in lung cancer. Clones were read by immunoSEQ multiplex PCR, and TCRdb kept only the in-frame ones, dropping some. The sample has about 86,000 clones, 83% seen once. The sequencing used peripheral blood, collected from a patient treated with radiotherapy plus ipilimumab. The receptor set was obtained from a human donor with non-small cell lung cancer who had stable disease on radiotherapy plus ipilimumab.

The genes are TRBV18 and TRBJ2-1, with 9 bases aligning to TRBD2. V lost 2 bases and J lost 7; bases outside the gene matches: 12. The germline CDR1 and CDR2 sequences are KGHSH and LQKENI. The CDR3 sequence is 17 residues long. The CDR3 coding sequence is TGTGCCAGCTCACCATTACGGACTAGCGTTTTAGTAAATGAGCAGTTCTTC. It encodes CASSPLRTSVLVNEQFF.

The V and J genes are TRBV7-8 and TRBJ2-3; 13 nucleotides agree with TRBD2. V shed 0 bases and J 9 bases; nucleotides not matched to a gene: 6. The CDR3 contains 16 residues. The germline CDR1 and CDR2 sequences are SGHVS and FQNEAQ. In DNA form, the CDR3 reads TGTGCCAGCAGCTTAGCACGGGGACTAGCGGGGTGGACGCAGTATTTT. It encodes CASSLARGLAGWTQYF.

The chain carries TRBV5-1 and TRBJ1-5; no reliable D call. Germline V gene data show CDR1 as SGHRS and CDR2 as YFSETQ. The CDR3 runs 14 residues. The V and J ends lost 0 bases and 3 bases respectively, with 7 bases between them. The CDR3 DNA is TGCGCCAGCAGCTTGGCTGGTCCCAATCAGCCCCAGCATTTT. It translates to CASSLAGPNQPQHF.

The chain joins TRBV9 to TRBJ1-1; D is undetermined. The germline CDR1 and CDR2 sequences are SGDLS and YYNGEE. The CDR3 totals 16 residues. V gave up 3 bases and J gave up 3 bases, with 18 bases separating them. In nucleotides, the CDR3 is TGTGCCAGCAGCGCGAACCCTCTTGGGCTGGACACTGAAGCTTTCTTT. Amino acid sequence: CASSANPLGLDTEAFF.

A note on this clone: The same CDR3 arises from other DNA sequences in this sample as well. This chain links TRBV9 with TRBJ2-7; D is possibly TRBD1 (5 bases). The germline CDR1 and CDR2 sequences are SGDLS and YYNGEE. Trimming pared 0 bases from V and 3 bases from J, leaving 10 bases between. CDR3 size: 14 residues. The CDR3 sequence is CASSVGDSNYEQYF. The CDR3 DNA is TGTGCCAGCAGCGTAGGCGACAGTAACTACGAGCAGTACTTC.

The chain joins TRBV27 to TRBJ1-5, with D unresolved. CDR1 and CDR2 from the germline V gene are MNHEY and SMNVEV (reference sequence). This CDR3 contains 14 residues. V lost 5 bases and J 0 bases, leaving 8 bases between the germline ends. The CDR3 coding sequence is TGTGCCAGCAGTCCCTTAAATAGCAATCAGCCCCAGCATTTT. This translates into CASSPLNSNQPQHF.